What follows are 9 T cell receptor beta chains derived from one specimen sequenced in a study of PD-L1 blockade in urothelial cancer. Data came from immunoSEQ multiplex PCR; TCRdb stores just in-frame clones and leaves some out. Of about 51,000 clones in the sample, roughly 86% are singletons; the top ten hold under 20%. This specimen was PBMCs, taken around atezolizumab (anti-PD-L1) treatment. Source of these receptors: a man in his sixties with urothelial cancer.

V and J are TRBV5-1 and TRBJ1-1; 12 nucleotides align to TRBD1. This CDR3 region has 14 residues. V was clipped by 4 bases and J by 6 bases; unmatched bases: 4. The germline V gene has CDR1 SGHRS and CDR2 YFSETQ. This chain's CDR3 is CASSGGQGAAEAFF. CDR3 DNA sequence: TGCGCCAGCAGCGGGGGACAGGGGGCGGCTGAAGCTTTCTTT. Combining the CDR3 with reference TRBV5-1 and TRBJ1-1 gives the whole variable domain KAGVTQTPRYLIKTRGQQVTLSCSPISGHRSVSWYQQTPGQGLQFLFEYFSETQRNKGNFPGRFSGRQFSNSRSEMNVSTLELGDSALYLCASSGGQGAAEAFFGQGTRLTVV.

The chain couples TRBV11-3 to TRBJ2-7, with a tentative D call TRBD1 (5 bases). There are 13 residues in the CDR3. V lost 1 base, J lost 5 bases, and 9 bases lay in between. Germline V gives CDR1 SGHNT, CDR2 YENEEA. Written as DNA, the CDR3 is TGTGCCAGCAGCTTAGGGGGCCCGAACGAGCAGTACTTC. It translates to CASSLGGPNEQYF.

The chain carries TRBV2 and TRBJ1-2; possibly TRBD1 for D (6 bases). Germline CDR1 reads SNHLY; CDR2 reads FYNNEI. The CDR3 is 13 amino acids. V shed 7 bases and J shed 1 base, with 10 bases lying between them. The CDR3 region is CASNQGINYGYTF. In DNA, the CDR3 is TGTGCCAGCAATCAGGGGATTAACTATGGCTACACCTTC.

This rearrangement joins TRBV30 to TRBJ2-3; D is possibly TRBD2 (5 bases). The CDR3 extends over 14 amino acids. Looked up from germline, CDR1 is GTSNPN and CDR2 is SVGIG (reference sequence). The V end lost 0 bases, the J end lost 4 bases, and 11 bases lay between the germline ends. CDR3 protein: CAWSVLGSADTQYF. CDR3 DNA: TGTGCCTGGAGTGTACTTGGGAGCGCAGATACGCAGTATTTT.

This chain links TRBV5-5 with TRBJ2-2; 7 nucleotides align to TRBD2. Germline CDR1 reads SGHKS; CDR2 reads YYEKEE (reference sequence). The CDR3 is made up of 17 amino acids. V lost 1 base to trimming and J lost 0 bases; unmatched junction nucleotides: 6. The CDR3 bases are TGTGCCAGCAGCTTGCGGGGGGTGCTAGCGAACACCGGGGAGCTGTTTTTT. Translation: CASSLRGVLANTGELFF.

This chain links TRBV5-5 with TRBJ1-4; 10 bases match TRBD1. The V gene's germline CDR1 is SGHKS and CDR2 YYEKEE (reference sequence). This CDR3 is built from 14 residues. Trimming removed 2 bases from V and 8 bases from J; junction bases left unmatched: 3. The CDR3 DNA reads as TGTGCCAGCAGCTTCGGGACAGGGGCCGAAAAACTGTTTTTT. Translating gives CASSFGTGAEKLFF.

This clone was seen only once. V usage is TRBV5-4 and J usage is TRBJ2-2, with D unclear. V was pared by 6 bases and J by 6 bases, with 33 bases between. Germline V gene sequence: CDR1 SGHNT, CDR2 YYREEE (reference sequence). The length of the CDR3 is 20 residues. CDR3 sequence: CASNLMIVYRRDTTPGELFF. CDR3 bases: TGTGCCAGCAACCTAATGATTGTGTACAGACGTGACACAACCCCCGGGGAGCTGTTTTTT.

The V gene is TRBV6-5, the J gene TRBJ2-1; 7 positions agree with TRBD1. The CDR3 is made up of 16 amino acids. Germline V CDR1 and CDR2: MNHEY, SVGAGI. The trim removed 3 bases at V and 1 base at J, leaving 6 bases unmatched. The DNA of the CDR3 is TGTGCCAGCAGTTATGTGACAGGGTGGTCCTACAATGAGCAGTTCTTC. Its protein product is CASSYVTGWSYNEQFF.

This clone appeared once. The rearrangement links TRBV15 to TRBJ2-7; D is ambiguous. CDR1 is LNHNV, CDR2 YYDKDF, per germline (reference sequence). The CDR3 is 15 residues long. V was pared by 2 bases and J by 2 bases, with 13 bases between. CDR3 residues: CATSRQMGPTYEQYF. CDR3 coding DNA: TGTGCCACCAGCAGACAGATGGGCCCAACCTACGAGCAGTACTTC.